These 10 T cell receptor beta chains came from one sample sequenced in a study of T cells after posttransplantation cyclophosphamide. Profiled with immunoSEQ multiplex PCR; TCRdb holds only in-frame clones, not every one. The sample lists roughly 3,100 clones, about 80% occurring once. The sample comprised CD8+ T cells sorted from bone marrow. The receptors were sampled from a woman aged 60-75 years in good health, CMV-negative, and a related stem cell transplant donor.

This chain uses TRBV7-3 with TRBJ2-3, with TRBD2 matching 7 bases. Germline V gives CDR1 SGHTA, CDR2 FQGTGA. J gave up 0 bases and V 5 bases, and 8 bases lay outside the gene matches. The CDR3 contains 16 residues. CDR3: CASSIIAGLSTDTQYF. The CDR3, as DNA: TGTGCCAGCAGCATTATAGCGGGTTTGAGCACAGATACGCAGTATTTT.

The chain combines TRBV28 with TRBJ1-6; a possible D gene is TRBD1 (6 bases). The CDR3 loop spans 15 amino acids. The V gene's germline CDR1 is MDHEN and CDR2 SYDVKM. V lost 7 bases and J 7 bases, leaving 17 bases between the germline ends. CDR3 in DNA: TGTGCCAGCATCGGGACATGGGATCCAAATTCACCCCTCCACTTT. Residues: CASIGTWDPNSPLHF.

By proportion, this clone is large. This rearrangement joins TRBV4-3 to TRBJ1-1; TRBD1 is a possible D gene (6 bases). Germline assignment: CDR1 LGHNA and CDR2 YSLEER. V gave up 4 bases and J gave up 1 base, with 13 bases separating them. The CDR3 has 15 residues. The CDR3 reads CASSPSGAQNTEAFF. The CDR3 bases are TGCGCCAGCAGCCCTTCAGGGGCTCAGAACACTGAAGCTTTCTTT.

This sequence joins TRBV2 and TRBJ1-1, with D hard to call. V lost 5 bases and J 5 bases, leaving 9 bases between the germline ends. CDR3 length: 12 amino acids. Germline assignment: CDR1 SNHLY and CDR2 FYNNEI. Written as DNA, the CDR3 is TGTGCCAGCAGTCCCCGGGGAACTGAAGCTTTCTTT. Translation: CASSPRGTEAFF.

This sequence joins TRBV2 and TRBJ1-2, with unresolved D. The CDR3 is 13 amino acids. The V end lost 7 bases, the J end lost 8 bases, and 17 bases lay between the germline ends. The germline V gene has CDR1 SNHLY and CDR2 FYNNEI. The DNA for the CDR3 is TGTGCCAGCAAACATCTGGGGTCGGGGGGCTACACCTTC. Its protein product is CASKHLGSGGYTF.

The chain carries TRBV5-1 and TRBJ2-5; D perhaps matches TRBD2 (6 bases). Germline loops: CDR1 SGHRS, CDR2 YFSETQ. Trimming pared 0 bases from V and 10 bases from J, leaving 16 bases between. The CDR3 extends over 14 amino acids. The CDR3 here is CASSLEPAREDQYF. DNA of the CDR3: TGCGCCAGCAGCTTGGAACCTGCCAGGGAGGACCAGTACTTC.

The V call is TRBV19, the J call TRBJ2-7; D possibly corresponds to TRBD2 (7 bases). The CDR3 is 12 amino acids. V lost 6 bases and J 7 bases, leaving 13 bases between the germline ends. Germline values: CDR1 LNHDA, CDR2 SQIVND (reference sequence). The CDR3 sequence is CASSPGGWEQYF. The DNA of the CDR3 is TGTGCCAGTAGCCCGGGGGGCTGGGAGCAGTACTTC.

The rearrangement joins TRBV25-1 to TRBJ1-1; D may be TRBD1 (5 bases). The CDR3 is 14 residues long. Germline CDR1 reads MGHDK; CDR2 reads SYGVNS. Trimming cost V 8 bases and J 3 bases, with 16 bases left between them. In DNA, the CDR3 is TGTGCCAGCGCCGCAGGGTTATCCCACACTGAAGCTTTCTTT. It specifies CASAAGLSHTEAFF.

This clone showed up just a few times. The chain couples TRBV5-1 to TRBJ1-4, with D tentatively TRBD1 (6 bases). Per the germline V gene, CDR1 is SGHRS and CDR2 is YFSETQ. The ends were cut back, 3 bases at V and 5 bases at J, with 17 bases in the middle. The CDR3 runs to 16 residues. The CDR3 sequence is CASSWDLTGLNEKLFF. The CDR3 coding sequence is TGCGCCAGCAGCTGGGACCTGACAGGTTTGAATGAAAAACTGTTTTTT.

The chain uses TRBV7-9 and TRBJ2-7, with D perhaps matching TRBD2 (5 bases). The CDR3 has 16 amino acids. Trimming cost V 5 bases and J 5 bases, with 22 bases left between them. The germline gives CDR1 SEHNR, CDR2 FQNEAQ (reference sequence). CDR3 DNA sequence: TGTGCCAGCAGCCACCCCCGCGCCGACTACGCCAACGAGCAGTACTTC. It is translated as CASSHPRADYANEQYF.